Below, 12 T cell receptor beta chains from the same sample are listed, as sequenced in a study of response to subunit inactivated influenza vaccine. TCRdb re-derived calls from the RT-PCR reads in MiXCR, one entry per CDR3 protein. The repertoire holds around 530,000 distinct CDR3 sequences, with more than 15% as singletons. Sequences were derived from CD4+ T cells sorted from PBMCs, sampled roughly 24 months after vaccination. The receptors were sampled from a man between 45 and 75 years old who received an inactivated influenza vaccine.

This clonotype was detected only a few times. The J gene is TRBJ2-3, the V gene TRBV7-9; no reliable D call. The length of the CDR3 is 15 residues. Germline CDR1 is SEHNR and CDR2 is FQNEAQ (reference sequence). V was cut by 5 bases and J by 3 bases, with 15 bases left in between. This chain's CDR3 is CASSPTPRVTDTQYF. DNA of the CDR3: TGTGCCAGCAGCCCGACTCCTCGGGTGACAGATACGCAGTATTTT.

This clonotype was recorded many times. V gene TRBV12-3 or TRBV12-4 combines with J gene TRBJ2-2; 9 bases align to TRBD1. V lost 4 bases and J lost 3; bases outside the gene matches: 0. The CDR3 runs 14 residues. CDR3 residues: CASSWDRDTGELFF. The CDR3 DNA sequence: TGTGCCAGCAGTTGGGACAGGGACACCGGGGAGCTGTTTTTT.

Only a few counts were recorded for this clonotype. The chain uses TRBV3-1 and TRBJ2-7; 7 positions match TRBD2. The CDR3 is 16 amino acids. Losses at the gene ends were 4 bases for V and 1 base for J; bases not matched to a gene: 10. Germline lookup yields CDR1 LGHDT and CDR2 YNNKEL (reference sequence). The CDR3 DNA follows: TGTGCCAGCAGCCGAGCTGCTCGCGGGGGTTCCTACGAGCAGTACTTC. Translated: CASSRAARGGSYEQYF.

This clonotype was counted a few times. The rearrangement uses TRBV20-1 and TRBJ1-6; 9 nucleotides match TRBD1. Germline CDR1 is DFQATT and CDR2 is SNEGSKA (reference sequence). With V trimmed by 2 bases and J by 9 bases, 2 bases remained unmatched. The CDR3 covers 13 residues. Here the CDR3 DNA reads TGCAGTGCTAGAACAGGGGGCATTTCACCCCTCCACTTT. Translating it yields CSARTGGISPLHF.

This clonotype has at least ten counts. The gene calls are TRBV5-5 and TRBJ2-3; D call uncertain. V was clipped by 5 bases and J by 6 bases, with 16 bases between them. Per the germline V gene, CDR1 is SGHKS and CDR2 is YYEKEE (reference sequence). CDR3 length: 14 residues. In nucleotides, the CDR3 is TGTGCCAGCAGTCTGACGATTAATGGGGATACGCAGTATTTT. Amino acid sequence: CASSLTINGDTQYF.

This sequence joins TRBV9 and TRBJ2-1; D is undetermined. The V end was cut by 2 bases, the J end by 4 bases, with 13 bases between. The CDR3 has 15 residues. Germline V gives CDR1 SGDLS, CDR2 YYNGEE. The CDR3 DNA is TGTGCCAGCAGCGTGTCTAGTGCCAGATACAATGAGCAGTTCTTC. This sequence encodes CASSVSSARYNEQFF. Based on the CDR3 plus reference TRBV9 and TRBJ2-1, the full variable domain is DSGVTQTPKHLITATGQRVTLRCSPRSGDLSVYWYQQSLDQGLQFLIQYYNGEERAKGNILERFSAQQFPDLHSELNLSSLELGDSALYFCASSVSSARYNEQFFGPGTRLTVL.

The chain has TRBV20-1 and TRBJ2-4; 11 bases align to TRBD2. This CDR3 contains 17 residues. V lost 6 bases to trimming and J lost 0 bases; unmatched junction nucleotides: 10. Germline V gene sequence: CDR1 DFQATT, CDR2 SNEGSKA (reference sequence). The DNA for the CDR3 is TGCAGTGCCTCCGGACTAGCGGGCAAAGTAGCCAAAAACATTCAGTACTTC. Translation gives CSASGLAGKVAKNIQYF.

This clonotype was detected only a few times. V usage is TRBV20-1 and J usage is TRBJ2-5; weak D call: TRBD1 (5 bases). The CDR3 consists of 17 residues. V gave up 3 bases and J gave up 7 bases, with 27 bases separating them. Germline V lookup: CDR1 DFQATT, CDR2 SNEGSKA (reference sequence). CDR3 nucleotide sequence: TGCAGTGCTAGGGACCAAAGGACAACCCAATCTATGAGGACCCAGTACTTC. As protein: CSARDQRTTQSMRTQYF.

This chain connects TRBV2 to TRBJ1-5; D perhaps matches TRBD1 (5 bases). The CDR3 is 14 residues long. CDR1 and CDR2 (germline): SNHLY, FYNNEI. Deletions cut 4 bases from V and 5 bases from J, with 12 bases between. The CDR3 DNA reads TGTGCCAGCAGTGCTCAAACAGGTCATCAGCCCCAGCATTTT. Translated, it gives CASSAQTGHQPQHF.

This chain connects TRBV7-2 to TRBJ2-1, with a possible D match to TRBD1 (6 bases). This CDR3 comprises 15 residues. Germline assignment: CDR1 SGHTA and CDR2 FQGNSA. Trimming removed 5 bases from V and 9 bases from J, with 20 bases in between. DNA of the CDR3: TGTGCCAGCAGCCAGGACAGCTATATGAGCGTTGAGCAGTTCTTC. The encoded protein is CASSQDSYMSVEQFF. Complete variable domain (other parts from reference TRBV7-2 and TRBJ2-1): GAGVSQSPSNKVTEKGKDVELRCDPISGHTALYWYRQSLGQGLEFLIYFQGNSAPDKSGLPSDRFSAERTGGSVSTLTIQRTQQEDSAVYLCASSQDSYMSVEQFFGPGTRLTVL.

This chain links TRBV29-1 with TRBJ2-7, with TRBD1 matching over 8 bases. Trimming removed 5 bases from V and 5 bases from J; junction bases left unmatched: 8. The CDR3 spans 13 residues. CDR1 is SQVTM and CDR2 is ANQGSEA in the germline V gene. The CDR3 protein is CSVRDRISNEQYF. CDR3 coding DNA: TGCAGCGTTCGGGACAGGATTTCCAACGAGCAGTACTTC.

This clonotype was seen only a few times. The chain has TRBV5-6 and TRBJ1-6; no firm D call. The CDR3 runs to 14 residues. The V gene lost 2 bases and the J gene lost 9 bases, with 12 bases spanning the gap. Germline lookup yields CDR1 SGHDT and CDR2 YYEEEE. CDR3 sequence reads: CASSLLGMGSPLHF. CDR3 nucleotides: TGTGCCAGCAGCTTACTGGGAATGGGTTCACCCCTCCACTTT.